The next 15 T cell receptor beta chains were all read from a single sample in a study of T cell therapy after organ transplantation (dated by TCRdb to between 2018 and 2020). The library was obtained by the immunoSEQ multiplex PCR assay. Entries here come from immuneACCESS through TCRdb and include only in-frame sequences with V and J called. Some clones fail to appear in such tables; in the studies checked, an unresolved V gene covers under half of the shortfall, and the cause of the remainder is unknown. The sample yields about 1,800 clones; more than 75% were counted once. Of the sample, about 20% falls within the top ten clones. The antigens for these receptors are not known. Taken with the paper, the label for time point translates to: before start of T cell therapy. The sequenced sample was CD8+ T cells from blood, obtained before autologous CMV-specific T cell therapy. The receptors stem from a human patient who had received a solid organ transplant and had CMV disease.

The CDR3 DNA reads as TGTGCCAGCAACACTAACTACGAGCAGTACTTC. This gives the protein CASNTNYEQYF. The rearrangement links TRBV5-5 to TRBJ2-7; D gene uncertain. Germline V gives CDR1 SGHKS, CDR2 YYEKEE (reference sequence). V was clipped by 6 bases and J by 3 bases, with 7 bases between them. This CDR3 is built from 11 residues. Based on the CDR3 plus reference TRBV5-5 and TRBJ2-7, the full variable domain is DAGVTQSPTHLIKTRGQQVTLRCSPISGHKSVSWYQQVLGQGPQFIFQYYEKEERGRGNFPDRFSARQFPNYSSELNVNALLLGDSALYLCASNTNYEQYFGPGTRLTVT.

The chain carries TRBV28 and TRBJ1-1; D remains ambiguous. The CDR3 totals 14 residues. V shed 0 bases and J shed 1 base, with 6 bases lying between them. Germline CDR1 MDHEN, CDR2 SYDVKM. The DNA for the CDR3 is TGTGCCAGCAGTTTATGGGGAGCGAACACTGAAGCTTTCTTT. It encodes CASSLWGANTEAFF.

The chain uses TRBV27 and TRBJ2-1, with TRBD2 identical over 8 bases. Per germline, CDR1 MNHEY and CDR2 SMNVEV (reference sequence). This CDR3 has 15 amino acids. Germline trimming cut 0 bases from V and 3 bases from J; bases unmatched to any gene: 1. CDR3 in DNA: TGTGCCAGCAGTTTATCGGGACTAGGCTACAATGAGCAGTTCTTC. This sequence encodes CASSLSGLGYNEQFF.

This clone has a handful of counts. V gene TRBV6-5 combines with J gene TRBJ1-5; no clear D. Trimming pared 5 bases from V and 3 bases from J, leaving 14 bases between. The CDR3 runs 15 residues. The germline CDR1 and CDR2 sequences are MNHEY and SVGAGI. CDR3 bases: TGTGCCAGCAGTCCCAGTTTCGACAACAATCAGCCCCAGCATTTT. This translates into CASSPSFDNNQPQHF.

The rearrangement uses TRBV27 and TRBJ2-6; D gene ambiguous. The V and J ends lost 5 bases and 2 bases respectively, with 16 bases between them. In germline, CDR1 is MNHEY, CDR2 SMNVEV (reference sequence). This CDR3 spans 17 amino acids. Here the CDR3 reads CASSPSGWVPGANVLTF. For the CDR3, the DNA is TGTGCCAGCAGTCCCTCGGGCTGGGTACCTGGGGCCAACGTCCTGACTTTC. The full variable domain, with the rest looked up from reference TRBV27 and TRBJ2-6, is EAQVTQNPRYLITVTGKKLTVTCSQNMNHEYMSWYRQDPGLGLRQIYYSMNVEVTDKGDVPEGYKVSRKEKRNFPLILESPSPNQTSLYFCASSPSGWVPGANVLTFGAGSRLTVL.

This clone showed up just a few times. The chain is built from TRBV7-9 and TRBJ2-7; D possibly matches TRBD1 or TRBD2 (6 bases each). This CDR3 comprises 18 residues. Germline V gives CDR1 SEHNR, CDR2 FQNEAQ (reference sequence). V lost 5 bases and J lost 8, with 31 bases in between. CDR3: CASSPPEGGFYLLRQQYF. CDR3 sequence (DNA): TGTGCCAGCAGCCCGCCTGAGGGGGGTTTTTACCTCCTACGACAGCAGTACTTC. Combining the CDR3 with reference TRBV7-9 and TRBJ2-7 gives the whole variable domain DTGVSQNPRHKITKRGQNVTFRCDPISEHNRLYWYRQTLGQGPEFLTYFQNEAQLEKSRLLSDRFSAERPKGSFSTLEIQRTEQGDSAMYLCASSPPEGGFYLLRQQYFGPGTRLTVT.

CDR3 protein: CASSPSTGELFF. CDR3 in DNA: TGTGCCAGCAGCCCAAGCACCGGGGAGCTGTTTTTT. The chain uses TRBV7-9 and TRBJ2-2, with D hard to call. The CDR3 consists of 12 residues. Deletions cut 5 bases from V and 4 bases from J, with 5 bases between. The germline gives CDR1 SEHNR, CDR2 FQNEAQ (reference sequence).

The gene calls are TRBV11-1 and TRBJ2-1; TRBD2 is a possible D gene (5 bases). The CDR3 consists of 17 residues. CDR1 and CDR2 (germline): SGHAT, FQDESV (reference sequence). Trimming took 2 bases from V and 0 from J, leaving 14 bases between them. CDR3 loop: CASSLSGRLSSYNEQFF. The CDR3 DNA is TGTGCCAGCAGCTTAAGCGGCAGGCTAAGCTCCTACAATGAGCAGTTCTTC.

CDR3 DNA: TGTGCCAGCAGCCCTAGGGCGGACTATGGCTACACCTTC. Translating gives CASSPRADYGYTF. The genes are TRBV27 and TRBJ1-2; D gene unclear. V lost 6 bases and J lost 3, with 11 bases in between. CDR1 MNHEY and CDR2 SMNVEV come from the germline V gene (reference sequence). The CDR3 totals 13 residues.

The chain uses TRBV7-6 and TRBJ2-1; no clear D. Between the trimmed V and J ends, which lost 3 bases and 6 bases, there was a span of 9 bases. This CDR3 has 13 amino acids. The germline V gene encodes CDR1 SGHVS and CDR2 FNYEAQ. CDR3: CASSFNSFNEQFF. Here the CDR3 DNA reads TGTGCCAGCAGCTTTAACAGCTTCAATGAGCAGTTCTTC.

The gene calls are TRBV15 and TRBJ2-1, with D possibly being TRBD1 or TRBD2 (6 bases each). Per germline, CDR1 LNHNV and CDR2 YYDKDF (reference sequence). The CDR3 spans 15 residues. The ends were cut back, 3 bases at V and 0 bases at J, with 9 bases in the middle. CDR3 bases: TGTGCCACCAGCAGCGGGGGCTCCTCCTACAATGAGCAGTTCTTC. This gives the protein CATSSGGSSYNEQFF. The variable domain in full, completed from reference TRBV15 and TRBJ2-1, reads DAMVIQNPRYQVTQFGKPVTLSCSQTLNHNVMYWYQQKSSQAPKLLFHYYDKDFNNEADTPDNFQSRRPNTSFCFLDIRSPGLGDTAMYLCATSSGGSSYNEQFFGPGTRLTVL.

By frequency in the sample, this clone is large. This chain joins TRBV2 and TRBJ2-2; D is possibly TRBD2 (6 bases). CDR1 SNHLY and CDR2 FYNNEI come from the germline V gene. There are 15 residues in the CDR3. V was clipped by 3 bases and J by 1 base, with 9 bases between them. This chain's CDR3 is CASSDDGGNTGELFF. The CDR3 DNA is TGTGCCAGCAGTGACGACGGGGGGAACACCGGGGAGCTGTTTTTT.

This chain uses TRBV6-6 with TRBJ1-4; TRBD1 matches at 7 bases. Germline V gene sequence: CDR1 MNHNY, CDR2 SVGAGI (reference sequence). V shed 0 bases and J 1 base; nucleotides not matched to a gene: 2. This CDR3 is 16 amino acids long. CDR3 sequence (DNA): TGTGCCAGCAGTTACTCGACAGGGTTAACTAATGAAAAACTGTTTTTT. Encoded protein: CASSYSTGLTNEKLFF.

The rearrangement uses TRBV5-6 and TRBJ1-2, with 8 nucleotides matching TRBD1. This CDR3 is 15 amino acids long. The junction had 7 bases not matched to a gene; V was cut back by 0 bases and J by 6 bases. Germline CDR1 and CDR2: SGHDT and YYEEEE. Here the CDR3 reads CASSLAGGQVHGYTF. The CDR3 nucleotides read TGTGCCAGCAGCTTGGCCGGGGGACAGGTTCATGGCTACACCTTC.

The CDR3 sequence is CASTLQGAEETQYF. CDR3 nucleotides: TGTGCCAGCACTTTACAGGGGGCTGAAGAGACCCAGTACTTC. The chain is built from TRBV5-8 and TRBJ2-5; 9 bases line up with TRBD1. Germline CDR1 is SGHTS and CDR2 is YDEGEE. CDR3 length equals 14 residues. V gave up 6 bases and J gave up 3 bases; unmatched junction bases: 6.